The 20 T cell receptor beta chains in this list originate from one sample, sequenced in a study of control samples from healthy donors and cancer patients. Method: immunoSEQ multiplex PCR; TCRdb's copy keeps in-frame clones and lacks some. The sample has about 39,000 clones; 80% to 90% are singletons. The sample taken for sequencing was PBMCs. The receptors here all came from a woman aged 60-75 years with lung cancer.

The chain has TRBV19 and TRBJ1-3, with D possibly matching TRBD1 (5 bases). V shed 3 bases and J shed 8 bases, with 14 bases lying between them. Germline V lookup: CDR1 LNHDA, CDR2 SQIVND (reference sequence). The CDR3 covers 14 residues. The CDR3 bases are TGTGCCAGTAGTATGATGGACACTCGACACACCATATATTTT. The encoded protein is CASSMMDTRHTIYF.

The table lists this clone with a count of one. The chain recombines TRBV30 with TRBJ1-2, with D tentatively TRBD1 (5 bases). Germline V CDR1 and CDR2: GTSNPN, SVGIG (reference sequence). Trimming cost V 0 bases and J 13 bases, with 18 bases left between them. The CDR3 contains 13 residues. CDR3 sequence reads: CAWSVRGTGASTF. The CDR3 DNA follows: TGTGCCTGGAGTGTACGTGGGACTGGGGCCTCCACCTTC.

This clone was found a few times. This chain links TRBV5-6 with TRBJ1-5, with 8 bases aligning to TRBD1. Germline CDR1 SGHDT, CDR2 YYEEEE. The CDR3 sequence is 15 residues long. The ends lost 2 bases at V and 7 bases at J; junction bases unmatched: 8. The CDR3 loop is CASSFGQGLGQPQHF. The CDR3 nucleotides are TGTGCCAGCAGCTTTGGACAGGGATTGGGGCAGCCCCAGCATTTT. Full variable domain (rest looked up from reference TRBV5-6 and TRBJ1-5): DAGVTQSPTHLIKTRGQQVTLRCSPKSGHDTVSWYQQALGQGPQFIFQYYEEEERQRGNFPDRFSGHQFPNYSSELNVNALLLGDSALYLCASSFGQGLGQPQHFGDGTRLSIL.

The chain is built from TRBV7-7 and TRBJ2-1, with D unclear. CDR3 length equals 14 residues. Trimming shortened V by 0 bases and J by 5 bases, and 8 bases separated the two germline ends. Germline V CDR1 and CDR2: SSHAT, FNYEAQ (reference sequence). This CDR3 reads CASSLASLDNEQFF. CDR3 nucleotide sequence: TGTGCCAGCAGCTTAGCGTCTCTCGACAATGAGCAGTTCTTC.

This clone was observed a handful of times. The rearrangement joins TRBV12-3 or TRBV12-4 to TRBJ1-4; D call uncertain. The V gene lost 5 bases and the J gene lost 4 bases, with 8 bases spanning the gap. The CDR3 length is 13 residues. The CDR3 here is CASSRTVNEKLFF. The CDR3 coding sequence is TGTGCCAGCAGTAGGACGGTTAATGAAAAACTGTTTTTT.

The V gene is TRBV4-1, the J gene TRBJ2-6; D is perhaps TRBD1 (6 bases). The CDR3 sequence is 14 residues long. V shed 2 bases and J shed 8 bases, with 10 bases lying between them. CDR1 is MGHRA and CDR2 is YSYEKL in the germline V gene. CDR3 region: CASSQKQGPNVLTF. The CDR3 DNA reads as TGCGCCAGCAGCCAAAAACAGGGCCCCAACGTCCTGACTTTC.

The rearrangement joins TRBV6-5 to TRBJ2-5, with D uncertain. The CDR3 sequence is 10 residues long. Trimming stripped 7 bases from V and 4 bases from J, with 4 bases between. Germline V gives CDR1 MNHEY, CDR2 SVGAGI. This CDR3 reads CASKGETQYF. Here the CDR3 DNA reads TGTGCCAGCAAGGGAGAGACCCAGTACTTC.

The gene calls are TRBV24-1 and TRBJ2-1; TRBD1 aligns across 8 bases. J lost 8 bases, V lost 2 bases, and 10 bases had no gene match. There are 16 residues in the CDR3. CDR1 is KGHDR, CDR2 SFDVKD, per germline. CDR3 protein: CATSDYIRTGKHEQFF. The CDR3 DNA reads TGTGCCACCAGTGATTATATTAGGACAGGGAAGCATGAGCAGTTCTTC.

The chain uses TRBV24-1 and TRBJ2-3; 8 bases fit TRBD2. The CDR3 covers 16 residues. V trimming: 2 bases; J trimming: 10 bases; junction bases outside the gene matches: 13. Germline V lookup: CDR1 KGHDR, CDR2 SFDVKD. In nucleotides, the CDR3 is TGTGCCACCAGTGATTCGCTAACGGGGGGGGCGGGTCCGCAGTATTTT. Residues: CATSDSLTGGAGPQYF.

This chain links TRBV19 with TRBJ2-7, with 8 positions matching TRBD1. Losses at the gene ends were 6 bases for V and 3 bases for J; bases not matched to a gene: 1. The CDR3 has 12 amino acids. The germline gives CDR1 LNHDA, CDR2 SQIVND (reference sequence). The CDR3 sequence is CASRDRDYEQYF. CDR3 nucleotides: TGTGCCAGTAGGGACAGGGACTACGAGCAGTACTTC.

J is TRBJ2-1 and V is TRBV7-9, with D perhaps matching TRBD1 (5 bases). Between the trimmed V and J ends, which lost 3 bases and 3 bases, there was a span of 6 bases. Germline V gives CDR1 SEHNR, CDR2 FQNEAQ (reference sequence). There are 13 residues in the CDR3. As DNA, the CDR3 is TGTGCCAGCAGCTTCGGACACTACAATGAGCAGTTCTTC. This encodes CASSFGHYNEQFF.

The chain links TRBV4-3 to TRBJ1-6; 7 nucleotides agree with TRBD1. The J segment lost 4 bases and the V segment lost 0 bases, leaving 3 bases of the junction unmatched. Germline assignment: CDR1 LGHNA and CDR2 YSLEER. The CDR3 contains 16 residues. CDR3 DNA: TGCGCCAGCAGCCAAGAGACAGGGCGGTATAATTCACCCCTCCACTTT. Translated: CASSQETGRYNSPLHF.

The chain recombines TRBV18 with TRBJ1-5; no clear D gene. The germline V gene encodes CDR1 KGHSH and CDR2 LQKENI. V was cut by 3 bases and J by 5 bases, with 8 bases left in between. The CDR3 totals 13 residues. CDR3 sequence reads: CASSPGGDQPQHF. The CDR3 nucleotides read TGTGCCAGCTCACCTGGTGGGGATCAGCCCCAGCATTTT.

The chain carries TRBV4-3 and TRBJ1-1, with D unclear. The germline V gene encodes CDR1 LGHNA and CDR2 YSLEER. The V and J ends lost 4 bases and 3 bases respectively, with 12 bases between them. The CDR3 is made up of 14 amino acids. The CDR3 sequence: CASSPGNQHTEAFF. Written as DNA, the CDR3 is TGCGCCAGCAGCCCCGGGAATCAGCACACTGAAGCTTTCTTT.

The rearrangement uses TRBV19 and TRBJ2-7; possible D gene TRBD2, 6 bases. This CDR3 comprises 19 residues. The V gene lost 6 bases and the J gene lost 4 bases, with 31 bases spanning the gap. CDR1 and CDR2 (germline): LNHDA, SQIVND (reference sequence). The CDR3 nucleotides are TGTGCCAGTAGGGTGTCGGGGGATGCCGGGGCATCTACGATTTACGAGCAGTACTTC. Its protein is CASRVSGDAGASTIYEQYF.

The chain employs TRBV10-3 and TRBJ2-2; D uncertain. Trimming shortened V by 3 bases and J by 0 bases, and 5 bases separated the two germline ends. The CDR3 is 14 residues long. Germline loops: CDR1 ENHRY, CDR2 SYGVKD. CDR3 nucleotides: TGTGCCATCAGTGACAGTTCGAACACCGGGGAGCTGTTTTTT. Encoded protein: CAISDSSNTGELFF.

The chain links TRBV4-2 to TRBJ1-1; D remains ambiguous. The CDR3 contains 15 residues. The V end lost 1 base, the J end lost 1 base, and 10 bases lay between the germline ends. Germline V gives CDR1 LGHNA, CDR2 YNFKEQ. The CDR3 DNA follows: TGTGCCAGCAGCCAAGGATATGTAGGGAACACTGAAGCTTTCTTT. Its translation: CASSQGYVGNTEAFF.

This chain links TRBV6-5 with TRBJ1-1; D is unresolved. CDR3 length: 13 amino acids. Germline loops: CDR1 MNHEY, CDR2 SVGAGI. V was shortened by 6 bases and J by 0 bases, with 8 bases between the two germline ends. CDR3 in amino acids: CASRRTVNTEAFF. The CDR3 region has the DNA TGTGCCAGCAGAAGGACGGTGAACACTGAAGCTTTCTTT.

V gene TRBV5-5 combines with J gene TRBJ1-1; TRBD1 agrees at 7 bases. V trimming: 3 bases; J trimming: 3 bases; junction bases outside the gene matches: 11. The germline gives CDR1 SGHKS, CDR2 YYEKEE (reference sequence). The CDR3 spans 16 residues. CDR3 amino acids: CASSSLDRAMYTEAFF. The CDR3, as DNA: TGTGCCAGCAGCTCCCTCGACAGGGCGATGTACACTGAAGCTTTCTTT.

J is TRBJ1-1 and V is TRBV29-1; D remains unclear. The V end was cut by 7 bases, the J end by 1 base, with 13 bases between. Looked up from germline, CDR1 is SQVTM and CDR2 is ANQGSEA. The CDR3 covers 13 residues. The CDR3 region has the DNA TGCAGCGGGTTGGCTTCAGCGAACACTGAAGCTTTCTTT. Its translation is CSGLASANTEAFF. Supplemented by reference TRBV29-1 and TRBJ1-1, the full variable domain reads SAVISQKPSRDICQRGTSLTIQCQVDSQVTMMFWYRQQPGQSLTLIATANQGSEATYESGFVIDKFPISRPNLTFSTLTVSNMSPEDSSIYLCSGLASANTEAFFGQGTRLTVV.